These 29 T cell receptor beta chains share one sample of origin, sequenced in a study of cytomegalovirus exposure and HLA in healthy donors. The PCR contained 60 Vbeta and 13 Jbeta primers. Method: immunoSEQ multiplex PCR; TCRdb's copy keeps in-frame clones and lacks some. The sample lists approximately 180,000 clones; about four fifths were seen once. The sequenced sample was PBMCs. The receptors derive from a woman aged 18-29 years in good health and CMV-seronegative.

The chain recombines TRBV5-6 with TRBJ1-5; 7 bases fit TRBD1. The CDR3 consists of 15 residues. Trimming took 3 bases from V and 4 from J; bases not matched to a gene: 7. CDR1 is SGHDT, CDR2 YYEEEE, per germline. CDR3 coding DNA: TGTGCCAGCAGCTGGAGGGACAGCCCGAATCAGCCCCAGCATTTT. The encoded protein is CASSWRDSPNQPQHF. The full variable domain, in which reference TRBV5-6 and TRBJ1-5 provide the parts outside the CDR3, is DAGVTQSPTHLIKTRGQQVTLRCSPKSGHDTVSWYQQALGQGPQFIFQYYEEEERQRGNFPDRFSGHQFPNYSSELNVNALLLGDSALYLCASSWRDSPNQPQHFGDGTRLSIL.

This chain uses TRBV7-9 with TRBJ2-5, with 7 positions matching TRBD1. The CDR3 totals 17 residues. V lost 5 bases to trimming and J lost 0 bases; unmatched junction nucleotides: 12. CDR1 SEHNR and CDR2 FQNEAQ come from the germline V gene (reference sequence). This chain's CDR3 is CASSRPGTELYQETQYF. DNA for the CDR3: TGTGCCAGCAGCCGCCCCGGGACAGAGTTGTACCAAGAGACCCAGTACTTC.

This clone came up once. V and J are TRBV28 and TRBJ2-3; the D gene is possibly TRBD1 (6 bases). The CDR3 is 17 residues long. CDR1 is MDHEN and CDR2 is SYDVKM in the germline V gene. V lost 4 bases and J 5 bases, leaving 22 bases between the germline ends. This CDR3 reads CASSSSPGHLGKDTQYF. The CDR3 coding sequence is TGTGCCAGCAGTTCATCTCCGGGACACCTAGGGAAAGATACGCAGTATTTT.

The chain links TRBV6-5 to TRBJ1-1; D remains unclear. The CDR3 runs 15 residues. With 0 bases removed from V and 1 base from J, the gap between germline ends came to 9 bases. Germline loops: CDR1 MNHEY, CDR2 SVGAGI. DNA of the CDR3: TGTGCCAGCAGTTACTCTTGGCGGAAGAACACTGAAGCTTTCTTT. Translation gives CASSYSWRKNTEAFF.

CDR3 coding DNA: TGCGCCAGCAGCCAAGCGGGGGTACTGGTCGCTGGCTACACCTTC. Protein sequence: CASSQAGVLVAGYTF. The J gene is TRBJ1-2, the V gene TRBV4-3, with D perhaps matching TRBD1 (5 bases). Germline V gives CDR1 LGHNA, CDR2 YSLEER. V lost 1 base and J lost 7, with 16 bases in between. The CDR3 length is 15 residues.

The rearrangement links TRBV6-1 to TRBJ1-1; D not certain. Between the trimmed V and J ends, which lost 5 bases and 0 bases, there was a span of 13 bases. The CDR3 length is 15 residues. Looked up from germline, CDR1 is MNHNS and CDR2 is SASEGT. The CDR3 here is CASSLFSSLNTEAFF. The DNA of the CDR3 is TGTGCCAGCAGTTTATTTAGTAGTTTGAACACTGAAGCTTTCTTT.

As for this clone: The junction departs from germline at one end; a sequencing error may be responsible. The CDR3 region has the DNA TGTGCCAGCAGGGTAAAGCGGGAATGGCGCGAGACCCAGCACTTC. Translating it yields CASRVKREWRETQHF. The chain couples TRBV6-7 to TRBJ2-5; 7 nucleotides match TRBD2. TRBV6-7 is labeled an ORF, and its function is uncertain. CDR3 length equals 15 residues.

This clone was detected many times. The chain recombines TRBV30 with TRBJ2-3; 8 nucleotides line up with TRBD2. There are 13 residues in the CDR3. From germline, CDR1 is GTSNPN and CDR2 SVGIG (reference sequence). The trim removed 5 bases at V and 5 bases at J, leaving 6 bases unmatched. In DNA form, the CDR3 reads TGTGCCTGGGGCCTCGCGGGAGGAGATACGCAGTATTTT. Translation gives CAWGLAGGDTQYF.

This clone was seen only once. This chain joins TRBV6-5 and TRBJ1-2; D is perhaps TRBD1 (5 bases). The CDR3 totals 14 residues. V gave up 2 bases and J gave up 8 bases, with 15 bases separating them. CDR1 MNHEY and CDR2 SVGAGI come from the germline V gene. CDR3 nucleotide sequence: TGTGCCAGCAGTTACGACCGGGGGAGGGGAGGCTACACCTTC. Translated, it gives CASSYDRGRGGYTF.

The V call is TRBV29-1, the J call TRBJ2-3; 7 nucleotides agree with TRBD2. The CDR3 consists of 12 residues. The germline CDR1 and CDR2 sequences are SQVTM and ANQGSEA. V dropped 3 bases and J dropped 8; count of bases not matched to a gene: 5. CDR3 protein: CSVEPGGGTQYF. In nucleotides, the CDR3 is TGCAGCGTTGAGCCCGGCGGGGGTACGCAGTATTTT.

This clone occurred once. V usage is TRBV7-2 and J usage is TRBJ1-2; D is uncertain. Germline V gene lookup returns CDR1 SGHTA and CDR2 FQGNSA. The V gene lost 2 bases and the J gene lost 1 base, with 5 bases spanning the gap. This CDR3 is 13 amino acids long. The CDR3 DNA reads TGTGCCAGCAGCTTACCAGATAACTATGGCTACACCTTC. This translates into CASSLPDNYGYTF.

The V call is TRBV11-3, the J call TRBJ2-5; D is perhaps TRBD2 (6 bases). This CDR3 is 13 amino acids long. Trimming took off 5 bases at V and 2 bases at J, with 9 bases between the two ends. Germline lookup yields CDR1 SGHNT and CDR2 YENEEA. The CDR3, as DNA: TGTGCCAGCAGCAGGGACTGGCAAGAGACCCAGTACTTC. It translates to CASSRDWQETQYF.

The chain recombines TRBV4-1 with TRBJ2-7; TRBD2 might be the D (6 bases). The V gene lost 0 bases and the J gene lost 5 bases, with 8 bases spanning the gap. The CDR3 totals 13 residues. CDR1 and CDR2 from the germline V gene are MGHRA and YSYEKL. As DNA, the CDR3 is TGCGCCAGCAGCCAAGATTGGGGGGACGAGCAGTACGTC. This gives the protein CASSQDWGDEQYV.

J is TRBJ1-2 and V is TRBV6-5, with 7 bases that match TRBD1. There are 14 residues in the CDR3. V shed 8 bases and J 2 bases; nucleotides not matched to a gene: 8. Germline values: CDR1 MNHEY, CDR2 SVGAGI. The CDR3 sequence is CASSRDRTNYGYTF. The CDR3 nucleotides are TGTGCCAGCTCGAGGGACAGAACAAACTATGGCTACACCTTC.

The rearrangement uses TRBV28 and TRBJ2-7; TRBD1 matches at 7 bases. Germline V lookup: CDR1 MDHEN, CDR2 SYDVKM. This CDR3 spans 14 amino acids. V dropped 6 bases and J dropped 3; count of bases not matched to a gene: 8. DNA of the CDR3: TGTGCCAGCAGAACCGGGACAGCGCTCTACGAGCAGTACTTC. As protein: CASRTGTALYEQYF.

The chain recombines TRBV10-2 with TRBJ2-1; TRBD2 aligns across 12 bases. Losses at the gene ends were 6 bases for V and 9 bases for J; bases not matched to a gene: 9. Germline V gives CDR1 WSHSY, CDR2 SAAADI. This CDR3 region has 15 residues. The DNA of the CDR3 is TGCGCCAGCAGCCGTACTAGCGGGAGGTGGAGTGAGCAGTTCTTC. Translation: CASSRTSGRWSEQFF.

The rearrangement uses TRBV28 and TRBJ2-5; 8 bases map to TRBD1. Germline lookup yields CDR1 MDHEN and CDR2 SYDVKM. CDR3 length: 15 residues. V was clipped by 6 bases and J by 6 bases; unmatched bases: 12. The CDR3 DNA reads as TGTGCCAGCAGCGAGACAGGGGACGGATGGAAGACCCAGTACTTC. It is translated as CASSETGDGWKTQYF.

The chain employs TRBV28 and TRBJ2-3, with 11 bases identical to TRBD1. Germline CDR1 reads MDHEN; CDR2 reads SYDVKM. The CDR3 covers 17 residues. The V segment lost 6 bases and the J segment 0 bases; nucleotides outside the gene matches: 8. CDR3 sequence reads: CASRDRGLRTSTDTQYF. CDR3 in DNA: TGTGCCAGCAGGGACAGGGGGCTGAGGACTAGCACAGATACGCAGTATTTT.

The chain carries TRBV7-9 and TRBJ2-1; 9 bases are a match to TRBD2. The CDR3 covers 14 residues. Germline V CDR1 and CDR2: SEHNR, FQNEAQ (reference sequence). Germline trimming cut 6 bases from V and 5 bases from J; bases unmatched to any gene: 5. CDR3 in DNA: TGTGCCAGCAGGGGACTAGCAGGGGACAATGAGCAGTTCTTC. It codes for CASRGLAGDNEQFF.

The chain is built from TRBV5-1 and TRBJ2-2; 9 nucleotides agree with TRBD1. There are 15 residues in the CDR3. Looked up from germline, CDR1 is SGHRS and CDR2 is YFSETQ. J was trimmed by 3 bases and V by 4 bases; bases with no gene match: 4. The CDR3 loop reads CASSPRTGDTGELFF. CDR3 in DNA: TGCGCCAGCAGCCCGCGGACAGGGGACACCGGGGAGCTGTTTTTT.

This clone is a singleton in its sample. V and J are TRBV7-9 and TRBJ1-1; 9 bases map to TRBD1. CDR3 length equals 15 residues. V lost 7 bases and J lost 6; bases outside the gene matches: 12. Germline CDR1 and CDR2: SEHNR and FQNEAQ (reference sequence). CDR3: CASNQPGTGPSEAFF. The CDR3 DNA reads as TGTGCCAGCAACCAACCCGGGACAGGGCCTTCTGAAGCTTTCTTT. The variable domain in full, with the rest retrieved from reference TRBV7-9 and TRBJ1-1, is DTGVSQNPRHKITKRGQNVTFRCDPISEHNRLYWYRQTLGQGPEFLTYFQNEAQLEKSRLLSDRFSAERPKGSFSTLEIQRTEQGDSAMYLCASNQPGTGPSEAFFGQGTRLTVV.

This chain uses TRBV7-9 with TRBJ1-1; tentatively, D is TRBD1 (6 bases). Looked up from germline, CDR1 is SEHNR and CDR2 is FQNEAQ (reference sequence). The V end lost 0 bases, the J end lost 5 bases, and 13 bases lay between the germline ends. The CDR3 contains 15 residues. CDR3 residues: CASSLAWGPRTEAFF. As DNA, the CDR3 is TGTGCCAGCAGCTTAGCGTGGGGGCCGAGAACTGAAGCTTTCTTT. Looking up the rest from reference TRBV7-9 and TRBJ1-1 gives the full variable domain: DTGVSQNPRHKITKRGQNVTFRCDPISEHNRLYWYRQTLGQGPEFLTYFQNEAQLEKSRLLSDRFSAERPKGSFSTLEIQRTEQGDSAMYLCASSLAWGPRTEAFFGQGTRLTVV.

The table lists this clone with a few counts. J is TRBJ2-3 and V is TRBV4-3; no definite D call. This CDR3 region has 14 residues. V gave up 4 bases and J gave up 6 bases, with 14 bases separating them. Germline CDR1 is LGHNA and CDR2 is YSLEER. Here the CDR3 reads CASSPSILGDTQYF. The CDR3 DNA sequence: TGCGCCAGCAGCCCCTCTATTCTCGGGGATACGCAGTATTTT.

V and J are TRBV28 and TRBJ2-1; 8 positions match TRBD2. Germline V gene data show CDR1 as MDHEN and CDR2 as SYDVKM. The CDR3 has 14 residues. Trimming cost V 6 bases and J 6 bases; bases outside gene matches: 7. The CDR3 here is CASRGLVGINEQFF. CDR3 DNA sequence: TGTGCCAGCAGGGGACTAGTAGGTATCAATGAGCAGTTCTTC.

The chain joins TRBV6-1 to TRBJ2-7; 11 bases line up with TRBD1. CDR3 size: 15 residues. Per germline, CDR1 MNHNS and CDR2 SASEGT. After removal of 10 bases from V and 2 bases from J, the junction contained 10 bases not matched to a gene. CDR3 bases: TGTGCCACTAAATTCCGGGACAGGGGGACCTACGAGCAGTACTTC. As protein: CATKFRDRGTYEQYF.

This clone was observed a handful of times. This rearrangement joins TRBV4-1 to TRBJ2-6; 10 bases are shared with TRBD2. CDR3 length equals 18 residues. In germline, CDR1 is MGHRA, CDR2 YSYEKL. With V trimmed by 1 base and J by 4 bases, 7 bases remained unmatched. The DNA of the CDR3 is TGCGCCAGCAGCCAAGTGGTAGCGGGAGGTTTGGGGGCCAACGTCCTGACTTTC. It specifies CASSQVVAGGLGANVLTF.

The chain joins TRBV18 to TRBJ2-1; 10 positions match TRBD2. V trimming: 3 bases; J trimming: 7 bases; junction bases outside the gene matches: 9. CDR1 and CDR2 (germline): KGHSH, LQKENI. The length of the CDR3 is 16 residues. CDR3 residues: CASSPRLAGDRNEQFF. The CDR3 nucleotides are TGTGCCAGCTCACCTCGTCTAGCGGGAGATCGGAATGAGCAGTTCTTC.

The chain joins TRBV28 to TRBJ2-2; TRBD1 matches at 7 bases. With V trimmed by 8 bases and J by 0 bases, 9 bases remained unmatched. The germline V gene has CDR1 MDHEN and CDR2 SYDVKM. The CDR3 loop spans 16 amino acids. In nucleotides, the CDR3 is TGTGCCAGCGTGACAGGGTTGGACCCGAACACCGGGGAGCTGTTTTTT. Residues: CASVTGLDPNTGELFF.

The CDR3 sequence is CASSLETSGSPNNEQFF. The CDR3 DNA reads TGTGCCAGCAGCTTAGAGACTAGCGGGAGTCCAAACAATGAGCAGTTCTTC. The rearrangement joins TRBV7-9 to TRBJ2-1; 12 bases fit TRBD2. J was trimmed by 5 bases and V by 1 base; bases with no gene match: 6. Germline loops: CDR1 SEHNR, CDR2 FQNEAQ (reference sequence). The CDR3 spans 17 residues.